This T cell receptor (beta chain) was observed in a study of neurological immune-mediated disorders. Unsorted libraries were generated from 2 million PBMCs held at -80 degrees C. With 0 bases clipped from V and 4 bases from J, the junction kept 7 bases outside the gene matches. The CDR3 loop spans 15 amino acids. Germline lookup yields CDR1 SQVTM and CDR2 ANQGSEA. This clonotype has a count of ten or more. TCRdb itself ran the 5' RACE reads through MiXCR, one entry per CDR3 protein. Altogether 45,000 to 55,000 distinct CDR3 sequences are present, 10% being singletons, with the ten largest covering 21%.

The sequence derives from a woman aged 35 to 49 with HTLV-1-associated myelopathy (HAM/TSP). Sample: PBMCs. The chain combines TRBV29-1 with TRBJ1-1; TRBD1 aligns across 8 bases. The CDR3 is CSVEDLRTGITEAFF. In nucleotides, the CDR3 is TGCAGCGTTGAAGATCTGAGGACAGGGATCACTGAAGCTTTCTTT.